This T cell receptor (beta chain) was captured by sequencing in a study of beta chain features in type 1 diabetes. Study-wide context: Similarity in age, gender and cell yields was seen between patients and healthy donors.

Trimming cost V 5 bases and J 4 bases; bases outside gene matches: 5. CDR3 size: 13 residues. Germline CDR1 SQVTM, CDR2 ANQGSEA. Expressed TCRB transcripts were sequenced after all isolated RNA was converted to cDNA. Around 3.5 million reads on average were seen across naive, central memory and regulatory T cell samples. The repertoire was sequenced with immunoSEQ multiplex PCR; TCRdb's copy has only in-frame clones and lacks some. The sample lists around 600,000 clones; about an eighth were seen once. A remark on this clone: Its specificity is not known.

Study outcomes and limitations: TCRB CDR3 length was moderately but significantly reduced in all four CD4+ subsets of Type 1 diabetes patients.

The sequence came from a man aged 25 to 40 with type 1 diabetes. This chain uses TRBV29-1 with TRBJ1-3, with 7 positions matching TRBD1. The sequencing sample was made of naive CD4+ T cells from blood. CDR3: CSVLQGWGNTIYF. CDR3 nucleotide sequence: TGCAGCGTTCTACAGGGGTGGGGAAACACCATATATTTT.